These 27 T cell receptor beta chains originate from one sample sequenced in a study of blood T cell repertoires in COVID-19. Data came from immunoSEQ multiplex PCR; TCRdb stores just in-frame clones and leaves some out. Of 300,000 to 350,000 clones detected, about 91% appear once; the ten largest clones hold around 9%. The sequenced sample consisted of PBMCs or T cells enriched from blood (not recorded which). The source of these receptors is a woman under 30 who had recovered from COVID-19.

The rearrangement uses TRBV4-3 and TRBJ2-1; the match to TRBD2 covers 9 bases. J lost 6 bases, V lost 1 base, and 4 bases had no gene match. The CDR3 is made up of 15 amino acids. CDR1 and CDR2 (germline): LGHNA, YSLEER. In nucleotides, the CDR3 is TGCGCCAGCAGCCAAGTAGTAGCGGGGGTCAATGAGCAGTTCTTC. This translates into CASSQVVAGVNEQFF.

In this sample, this clone turned up a few times. The chain joins TRBV28 to TRBJ1-2, with D possibly being TRBD1 (6 bases). The CDR3 length is 15 residues. The V and J ends lost 5 bases and 4 bases respectively, with 17 bases between them. In germline, CDR1 is MDHEN, CDR2 SYDVKM. The CDR3 sequence is CASSRVGGGGYGYTF. The DNA for the CDR3 is TGTGCCAGCAGTCGCGTAGGTGGGGGCGGCTATGGCTACACCTTC.

The J gene is TRBJ2-6, the V gene TRBV4-1; 8 bases align to TRBD1. Losses at the gene ends were 4 bases for V and 1 base for J; bases not matched to a gene: 12. From germline, CDR1 is MGHRA and CDR2 YSYEKL. This CDR3 spans 19 amino acids. The CDR3 is CASSLTLRDRRSGANVLTF. CDR3 DNA: TGCGCCAGCAGCCTTACCCTCCGGGACAGGCGATCTGGGGCCAACGTCCTGACTTTC.

This chain links TRBV6-5 with TRBJ1-4, with TRBD1 matching over 7 bases. CDR1 MNHEY and CDR2 SVGAGI come from the germline V gene. The CDR3 runs 14 residues. With 5 bases clipped from V and 15 bases from J, the junction kept 15 bases outside the gene matches. The CDR3 region is CASSPTGSPGTLFF. The CDR3 region has the DNA TGTGCCAGCAGTCCGACAGGGTCCCCCGGGACGTTGTTTTTT.

V is TRBV7-8 and J is TRBJ2-6; D is unresolved. The CDR3 runs to 16 residues. Trimming took 7 bases from V and 4 from J, leaving 17 bases between them. From germline, CDR1 is SGHVS and CDR2 FQNEAQ. CDR3 loop: CASTVGSFQGANVLTF. The DNA of the CDR3 is TGTGCCAGCACCGTGGGTAGCTTCCAGGGGGCCAACGTCCTGACTTTC.

V is TRBV18 and J is TRBJ2-3; 12 bases are a match to TRBD2. V shed 3 bases and J 1 base; nucleotides not matched to a gene: 8. The germline V gene encodes CDR1 KGHSH and CDR2 LQKENI. The CDR3 consists of 18 residues. As DNA, the CDR3 is TGTGCCAGCTCACCCTGGACTAGCGGGACTGGGGGCACAGATACGCAGTATTTT. Translation gives CASSPWTSGTGGTDTQYF.

This chain connects TRBV7-8 to TRBJ2-7, with 14 bases aligning to TRBD2. CDR1 is SGHVS, CDR2 FQNEAQ, per germline. V was clipped by 4 bases and J by 4 bases; unmatched bases: 3. The CDR3 runs 15 residues. CDR3 nucleotides: TGTGCCAGCAGCTCGGGGACTAGCGGGAGTTACGAGCAGTACTTC. Encoded protein: CASSSGTSGSYEQYF.

The chain employs TRBV27 and TRBJ1-1, with 8 positions matching TRBD1. Unmatched junction bases numbered 6, after V lost 3 bases and J lost 0 bases. Germline V gene sequence: CDR1 MNHEY, CDR2 SMNVEV (reference sequence). This CDR3 comprises 16 residues. CDR3 sequence reads: CASSLDRVGMNTEAFF. The CDR3 DNA follows: TGTGCCAGCAGTTTGGACAGGGTGGGAATGAACACTGAAGCTTTCTTT.

This clone has more than one count but fewer than ten. The chain links TRBV20-1 to TRBJ2-7; maybe TRBD1 (5 bases). CDR1 DFQATT and CDR2 SNEGSKA come from the germline V gene (reference sequence). The CDR3 totals 11 residues. With 1 base removed from V and 5 bases from J, the gap between germline ends came to 6 bases. The DNA for the CDR3 is TGCAGTGCTAGAGGGGGCAACGAGCAGTACTTC. It encodes CSARGGNEQYF.

V usage is TRBV7-3 and J usage is TRBJ1-2, with D unresolved. Trimming stripped 5 bases from V and 0 bases from J, with 13 bases between. The CDR3 totals 15 residues. Germline CDR1 is SGHTA and CDR2 is FQGTGA. The CDR3 protein is CASSPAAGSNYGYTF. CDR3 sequence (DNA): TGTGCCAGCAGCCCAGCCGCGGGCTCTAACTATGGCTACACCTTC. Supplemented by reference TRBV7-3 and TRBJ1-2, the full variable domain reads GAGVSQTPSNKVTEKGKYVELRCDPISGHTALYWYRQSLGQGPEFLIYFQGTGAADDSGLPNDRFFAVRPEGSVSTLKIQRTERGDSAVYLCASSPAAGSNYGYTFGSGTRLTVV.

This clone appeared many times. The V and J genes are TRBV6-4 and TRBJ2-2; TRBD1 is a possible D gene (5 bases). Germline values: CDR1 MRHNA, CDR2 SNTAGT. V was cut by 5 bases and J by 3 bases, with 10 bases left in between. The CDR3 runs to 14 residues. The CDR3 DNA sequence: TGTGCCAGCAGTCAAGGGGTGGACACCGGGGAGCTGTTTTTT. Its translation is CASSQGVDTGELFF.

This clone appeared a single time. The V call is TRBV6-2 or TRBV6-3, the J call TRBJ1-1; a possible D gene is TRBD1 (5 bases). V was trimmed by 6 bases and J by 1 base, leaving 12 bases between them. CDR3 size: 14 residues. Germline V gives CDR1 MNHEY, CDR2 SVGEGT. CDR3 protein: CASSDLTGNTEAFF. The CDR3 DNA reads as TGTGCCAGCAGCGACCTTACAGGGAACACTGAAGCTTTCTTT.

This chain connects TRBV28 to TRBJ2-2; 8 nucleotides align to TRBD2. Germline CDR1 MDHEN, CDR2 SYDVKM. The CDR3 sequence is 17 residues long. The V gene end was trimmed by 6 bases and the J gene end by 8 bases; junction bases not matched to a gene: 17. The CDR3 nucleotides read TGTGCCAGCAGCGCTTACCCACTAGCGGCTGGGGTGGGGGAGCTGTTTTTT. Translating gives CASSAYPLAAGVGELFF.

The rearrangement uses TRBV5-1 and TRBJ1-2; D possibly corresponds to TRBD1 (5 bases). V shed 4 bases and J shed 4 bases, with 17 bases lying between them. Germline CDR1 is SGHRS and CDR2 is YFSETQ. This CDR3 spans 15 amino acids. The CDR3 loop reads CASSLLRDASYGYTF. The CDR3 DNA is TGCGCCAGCAGCCTCCTGCGGGACGCAAGCTATGGCTACACCTTC.

The chain employs TRBV7-3 and TRBJ2-1, with 7 bases matching TRBD2. Germline lookup yields CDR1 SGHTA and CDR2 FQGTGA. The CDR3 loop spans 17 amino acids. The J segment lost 2 bases and the V segment lost 1 base, leaving 8 bases of the junction unmatched. CDR3 sequence (DNA): TGTGCCAGCAGCTTAAGGGGCGGGAGAAGAACCTACAATGAGCAGTTCTTC. Its translation is CASSLRGGRRTYNEQFF.

The gene calls are TRBV9 and TRBJ2-1; 9 bases are a match to TRBD1. The CDR3 has 16 amino acids. Trimming at V came to 0 bases and at J to 8 bases, leaving 9 bases not matched to a gene. Looked up from germline, CDR1 is SGDLS and CDR2 is YYNGEE. The CDR3 loop is CASSVEGTGIYYEQFF. The CDR3, as DNA: TGTGCCAGCAGCGTAGAAGGGACAGGGATATATTATGAGCAGTTCTTC. The full variable domain, its missing parts supplied by reference TRBV9 and TRBJ2-1, is DSGVTQTPKHLITATGQRVTLRCSPRSGDLSVYWYQQSLDQGLQFLIQYYNGEERAKGNILERFSAQQFPDLHSELNLSSLELGDSALYFCASSVEGTGIYYEQFFGPGTRLTVL.

This clone occurred a few times. This chain joins TRBV5-6 and TRBJ1-2; D gene uncertain. This CDR3 is built from 15 residues. Trimming removed 0 bases at V and 0 bases at J, with 9 bases between. Germline V gives CDR1 SGHDT, CDR2 YYEEEE. CDR3 residues: CASSLVLSSNYGYTF. The CDR3 nucleotides are TGTGCCAGCAGCTTGGTCCTATCCTCTAACTATGGCTACACCTTC.

The table lists this clone with a count of one. The chain joins TRBV19 to TRBJ1-2; D unresolved. Germline CDR1 reads LNHDA; CDR2 reads SQIVND (reference sequence). CDR3 length equals 14 residues. Trimming removed 10 bases from V and 2 bases from J, with 17 bases in between. This CDR3 reads CATSSGTANYGYTF. CDR3 sequence (DNA): TGTGCCACCTCATCCGGAACAGCAAACTATGGCTACACCTTC.

The chain carries TRBV7-2 and TRBJ2-7, with a tentative D call TRBD2 (5 bases). Trimming took off 1 base at V and 0 bases at J, with 13 bases between the two ends. The length of the CDR3 is 16 residues. The germline gives CDR1 SGHTA, CDR2 FQGNSA. As DNA, the CDR3 is TGTGCCAGCAGCTTAGTAGGCGGGTTAAACTCCTACGAGCAGTACTTC. As protein: CASSLVGGLNSYEQYF.

The chain has TRBV5-1 and TRBJ2-3; tentatively, D is TRBD1 (6 bases). Germline assignment: CDR1 SGHRS and CDR2 YFSETQ. The CDR3 is made up of 16 amino acids. The V and J ends lost 4 bases and 0 bases respectively, with 15 bases between them. The CDR3 nucleotides read TGCGCCAGCAGCCCAGAGGGCAGGGGAAGCACAGATACGCAGTATTTT. Translated: CASSPEGRGSTDTQYF. The full variable domain, completed using reference TRBV5-1 and TRBJ2-3, is KAGVTQTPRYLIKTRGQQVTLSCSPISGHRSVSWYQQTPGQGLQFLFEYFSETQRNKGNFPGRFSGRQFSNSRSEMNVSTLELGDSALYLCASSPEGRGSTDTQYFGPGTRLTVL.

J is TRBJ2-7 and V is TRBV7-2; tentative D call: TRBD1 (6 bases). Germline V gene data show CDR1 as SGHTA and CDR2 as FQGNSA. Trimming pared 4 bases from V and 4 bases from J, leaving 14 bases between. The CDR3 runs to 14 residues. The CDR3 reads CASSSTRDKYEQYF. The CDR3 coding sequence is TGTGCCAGCAGCTCGACCCGGGACAAATACGAGCAGTACTTC.

The V gene is TRBV28, the J gene TRBJ1-3; D might be TRBD1 (6 bases). The CDR3 runs 14 residues. Germline V lookup: CDR1 MDHEN, CDR2 SYDVKM. The ends were cut back, 2 bases at V and 7 bases at J, with 12 bases in the middle. CDR3 DNA: TGTGCCAGCAGTTTACCCCCGAGGGGGAACACCATATATTTT. This codes for CASSLPPRGNTIYF. Filled out from reference TRBV28 and TRBJ1-3, the complete variable domain reads DVKVTQSSRYLVKRTGEKVFLECVQDMDHENMFWYRQDPGLGLRLIYFSYDVKMKEKGDIPEGYSVSREKKERFSLILESASTNQTSMYLCASSLPPRGNTIYFGEGSWLTVV.

The chain is built from TRBV30 and TRBJ1-2; D is perhaps TRBD1 (6 bases). The CDR3 covers 11 residues. CDR1 and CDR2 from the germline V gene are GTSNPN and SVGIG (reference sequence). Between the trimmed V and J ends, which lost 1 base and 8 bases, there was a span of 8 bases. This CDR3 is CAWSDREGYTF. The CDR3 DNA reads TGTGCCTGGAGTGACAGGGAAGGCTACACCTTC.

The genes are TRBV7-3 and TRBJ2-1; 9 positions agree with TRBD2. Germline-derived CDR1 and CDR2 are SGHTA and FQGTGA. V was clipped by 1 base and J by 9 bases; unmatched bases: 7. The CDR3 length is 15 residues. The CDR3 nucleotides read TGTGCCAGCAGCTTAAACCCTAGCGGGATCCTTGAGCAGTTCTTC. Protein sequence: CASSLNPSGILEQFF.

This chain connects TRBV28 to TRBJ1-6; TRBD1 agrees at 8 bases. CDR3 length equals 16 residues. CDR1 and CDR2 from the germline V gene are MDHEN and SYDVKM. The J segment lost 4 bases and the V segment lost 8 bases, leaving 10 bases of the junction unmatched. The CDR3 nucleotides are TGTGCCAGCGTACCGTTGGACAGGGAGTATAATTCACCCCTCCACTTT. Protein: CASVPLDREYNSPLHF. The full variable domain, its missing parts supplied by reference TRBV28 and TRBJ1-6, is DVKVTQSSRYLVKRTGEKVFLECVQDMDHENMFWYRQDPGLGLRLIYFSYDVKMKEKGDIPEGYSVSREKKERFSLILESASTNQTSMYLCASVPLDREYNSPLHFGNGTRLTVT.

V usage is TRBV4-3 and J usage is TRBJ1-4; possible D gene TRBD1, 5 bases. V lost 0 bases to trimming and J lost 8 bases, with 13 bases between them. This CDR3 spans 15 amino acids. Per germline, CDR1 LGHNA and CDR2 YSLEER. For the CDR3, the DNA is TGCGCCAGCAGCCAAGATCCGCAGGGAAGGGAAAAACTGTTTTTT. Translation: CASSQDPQGREKLFF.

The chain uses TRBV11-3 and TRBJ1-6; D ambiguous. Germline CDR1 is SGHNT and CDR2 is YENEEA. Trimming left V 5 bases short and J 0 bases short, with 14 bases between. The CDR3 is 17 amino acids. The CDR3 sequence: CASSPARLSSYNSPLHF. For the CDR3, the DNA is TGTGCCAGCAGCCCCGCCCGGTTGAGCTCCTATAATTCACCCCTCCACTTT.